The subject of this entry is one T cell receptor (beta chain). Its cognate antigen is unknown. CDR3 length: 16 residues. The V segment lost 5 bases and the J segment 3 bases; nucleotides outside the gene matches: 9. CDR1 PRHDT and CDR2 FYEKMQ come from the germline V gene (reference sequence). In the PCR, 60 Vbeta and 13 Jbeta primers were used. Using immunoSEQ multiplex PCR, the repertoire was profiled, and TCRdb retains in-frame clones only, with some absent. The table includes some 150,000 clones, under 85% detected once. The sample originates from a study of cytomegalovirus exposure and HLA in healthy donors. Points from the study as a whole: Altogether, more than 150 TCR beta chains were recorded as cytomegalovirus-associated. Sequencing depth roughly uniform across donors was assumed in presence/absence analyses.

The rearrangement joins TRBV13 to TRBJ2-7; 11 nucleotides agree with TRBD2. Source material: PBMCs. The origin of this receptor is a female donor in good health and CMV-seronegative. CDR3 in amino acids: CASSVRSGRVDYEQYF. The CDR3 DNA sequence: TGTGCCAGCAGCGTTCGTAGCGGGAGGGTAGACTACGAGCAGTACTTC.